This T cell receptor beta chain was captured by sequencing in a study of cytomegalovirus exposure and HLA in healthy donors. Study information: Around 86 million unique TCRs, all from HLA-typed donors, were included in an early release of the data. Study results and caveats: CMV serostatus was the sole immune exposure data available. Most observed TCR sequences were rare, whereas some public TCRs were detected in many donors.

CDR1 is MNHEY, CDR2 SVGAGI, per germline. The CDR3 totals 13 residues. V gave up 2 bases and J gave up 4 bases; unmatched junction bases: 2. For this clone: Its antigen is still unknown.

This PCR relied on a set of 60 Vbeta primers and 13 Jbeta primers. Some clones are missing from TCRdb's copy, which holds only in-frame ones; the method was immunoSEQ multiplex PCR. The profile shows 85,000 to 90,000 clones, around 74% of them singletons. Sequenced: PBMCs. V usage is TRBV6-5 and J usage is TRBJ2-7; the match to TRBD1 covers 7 bases. The clonotype originates from a young man in good health and CMV-seropositive. The CDR3 sequence is CASSYNRGYEQYF. The CDR3 nucleotides are TGTGCCAGCAGTTACAACAGGGGTTACGAGCAGTACTTC.